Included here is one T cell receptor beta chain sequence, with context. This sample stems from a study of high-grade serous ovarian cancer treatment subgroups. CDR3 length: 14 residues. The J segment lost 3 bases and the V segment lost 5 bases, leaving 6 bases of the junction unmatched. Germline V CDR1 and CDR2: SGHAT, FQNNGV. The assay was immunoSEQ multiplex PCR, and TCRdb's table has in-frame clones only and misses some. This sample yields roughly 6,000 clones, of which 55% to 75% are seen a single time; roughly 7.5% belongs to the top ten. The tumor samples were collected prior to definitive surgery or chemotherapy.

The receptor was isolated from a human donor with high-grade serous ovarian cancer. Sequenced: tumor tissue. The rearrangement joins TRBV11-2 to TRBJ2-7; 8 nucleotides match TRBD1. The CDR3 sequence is CASSPRDRNYEQYF. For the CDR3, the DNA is TGTGCCAGCAGCCCCCGGGACAGGAACTACGAGCAGTACTTC.